Shown below are 25 T cell receptor beta chains from a single sample sequenced in a study of T cell repertoires in cytomegalovirus infection. No antigen has been identified for these receptors. In TCRdb, the reads were re-called with MiXCR into one record per CDR3 protein. The sample gives around 71,000 distinct CDR3 sequences, 20% to 25% of which show up once; roughly 62% is in the top ten. The sample in question was CD8+ T cells from cultured PBMCs, obtained from culture after CMV antigen stimulation. These TCRs come from a human donor in good health (CMV status not recorded). Some clones in this sample may be carry-over from other donors' samples.

This clonotype is a singleton in its sample. CDR3 bases: TGTGCCAGCAGTTTAGGCCAGGGCCTATCGCCCTACAATGAGCAGTTCTTC. This sequence encodes CASSLGQGLSPYNEQFF. The chain has TRBV12-3 or TRBV12-4 and TRBJ2-1, with D possibly being TRBD1 (5 bases). The V and J ends lost 1 base and 2 bases respectively, with 15 bases between them. The CDR3 has 17 residues.

DNA for the CDR3: TGTGCCAGCAGTTCCCATAAAGCGGGGAATCAGCCCCAGCATTTT. It translates to CASSSHKAGNQPQHF. V is TRBV6-5 and J is TRBJ1-5; no firm D call. Germline-derived CDR1 and CDR2 are MNHEY and SVGAGI. The CDR3 is 15 residues long. V shed 4 bases and J shed 4 bases, with 14 bases lying between them.

This clonotype was counted a few times. The chain carries TRBV14 and TRBJ2-3; D gene unclear. Trimming stripped 0 bases from V and 2 bases from J, with 9 bases between. The CDR3 runs to 15 residues. CDR1 and CDR2 from the germline V gene are SGHDN and FVKESK. The CDR3 spells CASSQDRTITDTQYF. The CDR3 region has the DNA TGTGCCAGCAGCCAAGACAGGACCATCACAGATACGCAGTATTTT.

The V and J genes are TRBV4-1 and TRBJ1-1, with no clear D. There are 15 residues in the CDR3. The germline CDR1 and CDR2 sequences are MGHRA and YSYEKL. Trimming pared 0 bases from V and 4 bases from J, leaving 12 bases between. For the CDR3, the DNA is TGCGCCAGCAGCCAAGATTCCCGGGGAGCCACTGAAGCTTTCTTT. Translating gives CASSQDSRGATEAFF.

V usage is TRBV5-8 and J usage is TRBJ1-6; D ambiguous. The V end lost 2 bases, the J end lost 6 bases, and 9 bases lay between the germline ends. The CDR3 contains 14 residues. Germline V gene data show CDR1 as SGHTS and CDR2 as YDEGEE. This chain's CDR3 is CASSFWTANSPLHF. The DNA for the CDR3 is TGTGCCAGCAGCTTCTGGACGGCTAATTCACCCCTCCACTTT.

V and J are TRBV25-1 and TRBJ1-1, with D unresolved. Germline V gives CDR1 MGHDK, CDR2 SYGVNS. The CDR3 is made up of 10 amino acids. V lost 8 bases and J lost 6, with 7 bases in between. The DNA for the CDR3 is TGTGCCAGCGGAGAGGCTGAAGCTTTCTTT. This encodes CASGEAEAFF.

This clonotype was detected only a few times. The gene calls are TRBV6-2 or TRBV6-3 and TRBJ1-2, with a possible D match to TRBD1 (5 bases). This CDR3 is built from 13 residues. Germline CDR1 and CDR2: MNHEY and SVGEGT. V lost 5 bases and J 5 bases, leaving 12 bases between the germline ends. CDR3 sequence (DNA): TGTGCCAGCAGTAACGACAGAGTTTATGGCTACACCTTC. It specifies CASSNDRVYGYTF.

CDR3 coding DNA: TGTGCCAGCAGCTTAGAAGAGCGGGACAGGATGGAGCAGTACTTC. Protein: CASSLEERDRMEQYF. The chain carries TRBV13 and TRBJ2-7; D is perhaps TRBD1 (8 bases). Germline assignment: CDR1 PRHDT and CDR2 FYEKMQ (reference sequence). The CDR3 totals 15 residues. Trimming took off 1 base at V and 7 bases at J, with 17 bases between the two ends. The entire variable domain, with the rest obtained from reference TRBV13 and TRBJ2-7, is as follows: AAGVIQSPRHLIKEKRETATLKCYPIPRHDTVYWYQQGPGQDPQFLISFYEKMQSDKGSIPDRFSAQQFSDYHSELNMSSLELGDSALYFCASSLEERDRMEQYFGPGTRLTVT.

The chain employs TRBV7-2 and TRBJ2-3; 9 bases are shared with TRBD2. Germline V gene data show CDR1 as SGHTA and CDR2 as FQGNSA. V shed 0 bases, J shed 8 bases, and the junction held 3 bases outside the gene matches. The CDR3 has 14 amino acids. CDR3 DNA: TGTGCCAGCAGCTTAGCAGCGGGGGGTGGTACGCAGTATTTT. This codes for CASSLAAGGGTQYF.

The chain combines TRBV7-2 with TRBJ2-5; D possibly corresponds to TRBD1 (6 bases). This CDR3 has 15 amino acids. CDR1 and CDR2 (germline): SGHTA, FQGNSA. Trimming left V 7 bases short and J 1 base short, with 16 bases between. CDR3 in amino acids: CASTLSSTGQETQYF. The CDR3 coding sequence is TGTGCCAGCACCCTTTCTTCGACAGGCCAAGAGACCCAGTACTTC.

This clonotype was counted a few times. The V call is TRBV19, the J call TRBJ2-1; tentatively, D is TRBD2 (6 bases). Per the germline V gene, CDR1 is LNHDA and CDR2 is SQIVND (reference sequence). V gave up 5 bases and J gave up 8 bases, with 10 bases separating them. The CDR3 spans 12 residues. Here the CDR3 DNA reads TGTGCCAGTAGTTTCGGGGGAGATGAGCAGTTCTTC. As protein: CASSFGGDEQFF.

This clonotype has just a few counts. This chain links TRBV7-6 with TRBJ2-7; tentative D call: TRBD2 (5 bases). The CDR3 has 12 amino acids. Germline CDR1 reads SGHVS; CDR2 reads FNYEAQ. Trimming shortened V by 6 bases and J by 3 bases, and 9 bases separated the two germline ends. CDR3 sequence: CASSSEGYEQYF. The CDR3 DNA follows: TGTGCCAGCAGTAGCGAGGGCTACGAGCAGTACTTC.

The V and J genes are TRBV20-1 and TRBJ2-5; 8 bases align to TRBD2. The CDR3 has 15 residues. With 1 base clipped from V and 2 bases from J, the junction kept 6 bases outside the gene matches. Looked up from germline, CDR1 is DFQATT and CDR2 is SNEGSKA (reference sequence). CDR3 sequence: CSARGETSAQETQYF. The CDR3 nucleotides are TGCAGTGCTAGAGGCGAGACTAGCGCACAAGAGACCCAGTACTTC.

The rearrangement joins TRBV15 to TRBJ1-1; possible D gene TRBD1, 6 bases. This CDR3 region has 14 residues. V lost 3 bases and J 1 base, leaving 9 bases between the germline ends. Germline lookup yields CDR1 LNHNV and CDR2 YYDKDF (reference sequence). CDR3 in DNA: TGTGCCACCAGCAGTGACAGGTCGAACACTGAAGCTTTCTTT. It translates to CATSSDRSNTEAFF.

The chain recombines TRBV7-6 with TRBJ2-2, with a possible D match to TRBD1 (5 bases). Deletions cut 0 bases from V and 6 bases from J, with 8 bases between. The germline CDR1 and CDR2 sequences are SGHVS and FNYEAQ. CDR3 length equals 14 residues. CDR3 protein: CASSLAGDAGELFF. CDR3 coding DNA: TGTGCCAGCAGCTTAGCAGGGGATGCCGGGGAGCTGTTTTTT.

V is TRBV7-6 and J is TRBJ1-1, with D unclear. CDR1 is SGHVS, CDR2 FNYEAQ, per germline. V dropped 0 bases and J dropped 1 base, with 6 bases sitting between them. The CDR3 covers 14 residues. The CDR3: CASSLAGSNTEAFF. DNA for the CDR3: TGTGCCAGCAGCTTAGCGGGTTCGAACACTGAAGCTTTCTTT.

This clonotype has just a few counts. The CDR3: CASSLLGQETQYF. For the CDR3, the DNA is TGTGCCAGCAGCTTACTAGGACAAGAGACCCAGTACTTC. The V and J genes are TRBV7-6 and TRBJ2-5; D call uncertain. Germline loops: CDR1 SGHVS, CDR2 FNYEAQ. The V end was cut by 2 bases, the J end by 2 bases, with 6 bases between. The CDR3 runs 13 residues.

The chain recombines TRBV6-4 with TRBJ2-1; D is possibly TRBD1 (6 bases). Trimming took off 5 bases at V and 2 bases at J, with 13 bases between the two ends. The germline gives CDR1 MRHNA, CDR2 SNTAGT. The CDR3 spans 15 residues. The CDR3 loop reads CASSLRGSAYNEQFF. The CDR3 DNA follows: TGTGCCAGCAGTCTAAGGGGGAGCGCCTACAATGAGCAGTTCTTC.

The genes are TRBV7-2 and TRBJ2-5; weak D call: TRBD2 (7 bases). This CDR3 contains 18 residues. Trimming left V 1 base short and J 5 bases short, with 23 bases between. Germline loops: CDR1 SGHTA, CDR2 FQGNSA. CDR3 residues: CASSLGLAAGGAWETQYF. In DNA, the CDR3 is TGTGCCAGCAGCTTAGGGTTAGCAGCTGGGGGGGCCTGGGAGACCCAGTACTTC.

The J gene is TRBJ1-5, the V gene TRBV7-6; D not certain. The germline CDR1 and CDR2 sequences are SGHVS and FNYEAQ. The CDR3 covers 12 residues. V lost 0 bases, J lost 9 bases, and 6 bases lay in between. CDR3 in DNA: TGTGCCAGCAGCTTAGCGCGAGGGCCCCAGCATTTT. Protein sequence: CASSLARGPQHF.

This rearrangement joins TRBV12-3 or TRBV12-4 to TRBJ2-6; D is unclear. The CDR3 is made up of 13 amino acids. The V end was cut by 3 bases, the J end by 4 bases, with 4 bases between. As DNA, the CDR3 is TGTGCCAGCAGTTTCCTCGGGGCCAACGTCCTGACTTTC. Translation: CASSFLGANVLTF.

The chain is built from TRBV28 and TRBJ2-5; tentative D call: TRBD2 (5 bases). The V gene's germline CDR1 is MDHEN and CDR2 SYDVKM. Trimming removed 1 base from V and 1 base from J, with 10 bases in between. This CDR3 has 15 residues. For the CDR3, the DNA is TGTGCCAGCAGTTTATACGGTGAGGGCCAAGAGACCCAGTACTTC. The encoded protein is CASSLYGEGQETQYF.

This clonotype has a handful of counts. V and J are TRBV7-2 and TRBJ2-7; a possible D gene is TRBD2 (5 bases). The V end lost 5 bases, the J end lost 3 bases, and 14 bases lay between the germline ends. The CDR3 runs to 14 residues. Germline CDR1 is SGHTA and CDR2 is FQGNSA. The CDR3 region has the DNA TGTGCCAGCAGCCACTTCGAGCGGATCTACGAGCAGTACTTC. Translating gives CASSHFERIYEQYF. Full variable domain (outside the CDR3, taken from reference TRBV7-2 and TRBJ2-7): GAGVSQSPSNKVTEKGKDVELRCDPISGHTALYWYRQSLGQGLEFLIYFQGNSAPDKSGLPSDRFSAERTGGSVSTLTIQRTQQEDSAVYLCASSHFERIYEQYFGPGTRLTVT.

This clonotype was counted once. The V and J genes are TRBV6-6 and TRBJ2-5; D may be TRBD1 or TRBD2 (5 bases each). The germline V gene encodes CDR1 MNHNY and CDR2 SVGAGI (reference sequence). The CDR3 length is 13 residues. Trimming pared 5 bases from V and 3 bases from J, leaving 10 bases between. The CDR3: CASSGDGEETQYF. The DNA for the CDR3 is TGTGCCAGCAGTGGGGACGGTGAAGAGACCCAGTACTTC.

The chain couples TRBV10-1 to TRBJ2-2; a possible D gene is TRBD2 (5 bases). CDR1 is WNHNN, CDR2 SYGVQD, per germline (reference sequence). The CDR3 covers 15 residues. The ends were cut back, 2 bases at V and 3 bases at J, with 10 bases in the middle. The chain's CDR3 is CASSEASGYTGELFF. CDR3 sequence (DNA): TGCGCCAGCAGTGAGGCCAGCGGTTACACCGGGGAGCTGTTTTTT.